The clone carrying this T cell receptor beta chain occurred a few times. The antigen remains undetermined. The whole isolated RNA underwent reverse transcription, so sequencing captured expressed TCRB transcripts. Produced via immunoSEQ multiplex PCR; TCRdb's table is partial and in-frame only. Counted here are hundreds of thousands of clones, roughly 15% occurring once; the ten biggest clones make up 0.09% to 0.095%. CD4+ naive, central memory, regulatory and stem cell-like memory subsets were isolated by sorting on CD45RO/CCR7/CD25/CD127/CD95/CD27. These data come from a study of beta chain features in type 1 diabetes. Study as a whole: Patient and healthy donor groups were alike in age, gender and cell yields.

Study-wide results and limits: The study found fewer insertions and more deletions at VDJ junctions in type 1 diabetes patients. Across patients, naive, central memory and Treg TCRB repertoires exhibited apparently greater similarity than was observed across healthy donors.

Germline V gene data show CDR1 as SGHRS and CDR2 as YFSETQ. The V and J ends lost 4 bases and 0 bases respectively, with 14 bases between them. The CDR3 sequence is 16 residues long. Sequencing input: naive CD4+ T cells from blood. This sequence joins TRBV5-1 and TRBJ2-4; maybe TRBD1 (6 bases). The TCR was taken from a man between 18 and 35 years old in good health. The CDR3 DNA reads as TGCGCCAGCAGCCTCAATACAGGGATAGCCAAAAACATTCAGTACTTC. Translation: CASSLNTGIAKNIQYF.